This record concerns one T cell receptor beta chain sequence. Its target antigen remains unknown. There are no base qualities to consult, and no much larger clone falls within one base. Receptors were amplified or captured by the immunoSEQ multiplex PCR assay. For the multiplex PCR, a mixture combining 60 forward primers for TCR Vbeta segments and 13 reverse primers for TCR Jbeta segments was used. Amplification of the CDR3 region of rearranged TCR beta genes was performed with a multiplex PCR assay on genomic DNA. The amplified TCR beta libraries were sequenced on the Illumina HiSeq System as 87-base-pair reads. As for the original processing: A later analysis tallied approximately 87 million unique TCR beta chains across the 550 to 850 repertoires, and approximately 12 million of those chains were shared by two or more donors. To remove PCR and sequencing errors, raw reads were error-corrected and collapsed into unique sequences using a nearest-neighbor algorithm that merged closely related sequences. To assign V, D and J gene segments, CDR3 sequences were aligned to IMGT reference sequences. For a sequence to be retained, a match of at least six nucleotides to both a V gene segment and a J gene segment was required. A rearrangement counted as productive if the CDR3 had no stop codons and remained in frame with V and J, and every other rearrangement counted as non-productive. CDR3 was defined by IMGT convention, running from the second conserved V-encoded cysteine to the conserved J-encoded phenylalanine. The earlier analysis of some 580 of the donors excluded any sequence lacking an unambiguous match to a single V gene segment. In an earlier analysis of 587 of the donors, V segments were called functional above 56.7% productive rearrangements and were called segregating when the between-donor standard deviation exceeded 5%. To diagnose cytomegalovirus status from the catalog of TCR beta chain sequences, a statistical classification framework was built. A later analysis assigned V and J genes by comparing TCR nucleotide sequences with IMGT/GENE-DB human TR gene sequences. Using the TCRdist pipeline, a later analysis assigned CDR3 sequences along with most-parsimonious VDJ recombination scenarios. In a later analysis, each TCR beta chain was defined by its CDR3 amino acid sequence together with its V-gene family, and reads lacking a unique V-gene family were excluded. In a later analysis, 500 to 700 highly shared, low-generation-probability nucleotide sequences were removed to address suspected cross-contamination and a sequencing artifact. In a later analysis, a clonal expansion index was calculated for each public chain from normalized within-repertoire ranks of inferred template counts. In a later analysis, generation probabilities were computed using a VDJ recombination model fitted to out-of-frame rearrangements, and the results were checked against IGoR. In a later analysis, hypergeometric tests were used to score TCR-TCR, TCR-HLA and TCR-CMV co-occurrence, with a repertoire-size bias correction applied to TCR pairs. A later analysis estimated false discovery rates by permuting HLA or CMV assignments 20 times. A later analysis grouped co-occurring TCRs with DBSCAN, adding TCRdist sequence similarity when clustering within HLA-allele-positive subsets. Repertoires with fewer than 30,000 or more than 120,000 public chains, plus five repertoires with anomalous nucleotide sharing, were excluded from co-occurrence clustering. TCRdb re-hosts the immuneACCESS table, in-frame sequences only. Its copies lack some clones; in the studies checked, an unresolved V gene accounts for under half of them, and the cause for the rest is not known. V and J calls and clone size are as listed in that table; D and trimming were resolved from the DNA. The sample records a few hundred thousand clones, 70% to 90% of which are singletons. About 3% of the sample is in the top ten clones.

V loses 4 bases, J loses 3 bases, and the germline ends lie 11 bases apart. The germline V gene yields SGHRS for CDR1 and YFSETQ for CDR2. The CDR3 spans 14 residues, from the cysteine through the phenylalanine. The CDR3 DNA has 42 bases and is translated from base 1. The cohort was made up of 650 to 700 healthy bone marrow donors. Cohort members were all nominally healthy when sampled, although unrecorded immune exposures were likely present. The donor was CMV seronegative and belonged to the group of 352 seronegative cohort members. Every donor gave a peripheral blood sample, and the peripheral blood mononuclear cells from that sample were used for TCR beta sequencing. Genomic DNA was extracted from the blood cell samples with the Qiagen DNeasy Blood Extraction Kit. This sample was taken from a study of cytomegalovirus exposure and HLA in healthy donors (dated by TCRdb to 2017 to 2019). For the study in its entirety: An earlier analysis of some 550 of the donors reported 250 to 350 Gb of sequence data and more than 90 million unique TCR beta sequences from roughly 200 million T cells. Roughly 300 gigabases of sequencing data and roughly 80 million unique TCR sequences made up an early release that covered approximately 620 HLA-typed donors. The genetic ancestry cluster associated with self-reported Caucasian donors included roughly four fifths of the roughly 360 genotyped donors. The study aimed to test whether cataloging public T cell receptors could reveal signatures of past pathogen exposure. The study profiled the T cell repertoires of approximately 700 subjects by immunosequencing and related them to cytomegalovirus serostatus. Along with the 666-subject first cohort, a separate validation cohort of about 110 different subjects was used. To predict cytomegalovirus infection status, the study combined high-throughput TCR immunosequencing, statistical association of individual TCRs with disease status, and machine learning. A later analysis re-analyzed previously published TCR beta repertoires from approximately 700 donors and added high-resolution HLA genotyping to study TCR occurrence patterns. Rather than drawing on any new phenotypic data, the later analysis identified candidate immune exposures from TCR beta sequences and the way those sequences occurred across donors. An earlier analysis of about 600 of the donors used high-throughput TCR beta sequencing to judge whether each TCR beta V gene segment behaved as functional or pseudogenic. Donor age, sex, ethnicity and CMV serostatus were collected together with the repertoire data. Genome-wide SNP genotypes for about three fifths of the 666 donors were used in a later genetic analysis, which treated that subset as a discovery cohort. Every discovery cohort repertoire had been produced on one sequencing platform. HLA typing included class I and class II loci at four-digit resolution. The number of donors typed differed by locus, with roughly 629-640 for A, B, C, DRB1 and DQB1, around 500 for DQA1, approximately 570 for DPA1, and 450 to 480 for DPB1. About 5 DR-DQ haplotypes were handled as single units for association and clustering, since linkage in the cohort was strong. Across under 500 genotyped donors of the cohort, an average of approximately 240,000 unique TCR beta nucleotide sequences per donor were sequenced, and 15% to 20% of those sequences were non-productive.

Points the paper makes about the study in general: It was suggested by the authors that the approach could potentially be generalized to other disease states and immunological phenotypes. An association between a missense DCLRE1C variant and V-gene and J-gene trimming of TCR beta chains was found in a later genetic analysis and replicated in an independent cohort. The earlier analysis of nearly 600 of the donors excluded seventeen rarely observed V segments, including chromosome 9 orphons, because counts were too low. The classifier was reported to diagnose cytomegalovirus status with high specificity and sensitivity in both the original and validation cohorts. In an earlier analysis of a few hundred of the donors, most TCR beta V segments were observed in productive rearrangements about 90% or about 30% of the time, broadly matching IMGT annotations. Most CMV-associated TCR beta chains appeared to be HLA-restricted in a later analysis, and the HLA associations seemed to be driven largely by CMV exposure. Presence/absence analyses assumed roughly uniform sequencing depth across donors, an assumption that may not hold. A further reported finding was that TCR beta sequences accurately predicted the HLA-A and HLA-B alleles for most subjects in the first cohort. In vitro tests confirmed that three of the cytomegalovirus-associated TCR beta chains recognize cytomegalovirus antigens. A cluster of highly shared sequence variants was judged likely to be a technical artifact of the sequencing pipeline. In a later analysis, 16,951 TCR beta sequences were associated with specific HLA alleles at a false discovery rate of 0.05. A later analysis found that HLA-associated TCR beta chains were more clonally expanded and had lower generation probabilities than equally common non-associated chains. Compared with the approximately 600-donor mean, donors in an Asian-associated ancestry cluster had fewer N-insertions in productive TCRs, according to a later genetic analysis. This cohort had only TCR beta chains sequenced, and the lack of alpha or paired-chain data limited which features could be detected. While some public TCRs were present in many individuals, most TCR sequences turned up only very rarely across donors. Assigning TCR associations to individual alleles was difficult when HLA alleles, especially DR and DQ, strongly co-occurred. In a later analysis, TCR association rates were found to vary across HLA loci, with the most associated TCRs seen for DRB1 alleles and the fewest for HLA-C alleles. The study listed 164 TCR beta chains as associated with cytomegalovirus. The only immune exposure information available for the cohort was CMV serostatus. Because HLA typing was missing for some donors at each locus, association tests included only the typed subset. Some IMGT-functional V segments, including TRBV6-2 and TRBV6-3, could not be distinguished by the 87-base-pair reads and were therefore excluded. According to a later analysis, parvovirus B19, influenza, CMV and Epstein-Barr virus appeared linked to several top co-occurrence clusters. Linkage disequilibrium might explain the correlated functional status among segregating V segments, but an unknown experimental factor could not be ruled out.

The sequence is built from TRBV5-1 and TRBJ1-5, with TRBD1 tentatively as D gene (6 bases match). Specimen: PBMCs. The sequence was obtained from a man aged 30 to 39 in good health and CMV-seronegative. Read as DNA, the sequence is TGCGCCAGCAGCACACAGGGAATCAATCAGCCCCAGCATTTT. Translated, this is CASSTQGINQPQHF. The CDR3, completed at both ends by the reference TRBV5-1 and TRBJ1-5 genes, gives the full variable domain KAGVTQTPRYLIKTRGQQVTLSCSPISGHRSVSWYQQTPGQGLQFLFEYFSETQRNKGNFPGRFSGRQFSNSRSEMNVSTLELGDSALYLCASSTQGINQPQHFGDGTRLSIL.